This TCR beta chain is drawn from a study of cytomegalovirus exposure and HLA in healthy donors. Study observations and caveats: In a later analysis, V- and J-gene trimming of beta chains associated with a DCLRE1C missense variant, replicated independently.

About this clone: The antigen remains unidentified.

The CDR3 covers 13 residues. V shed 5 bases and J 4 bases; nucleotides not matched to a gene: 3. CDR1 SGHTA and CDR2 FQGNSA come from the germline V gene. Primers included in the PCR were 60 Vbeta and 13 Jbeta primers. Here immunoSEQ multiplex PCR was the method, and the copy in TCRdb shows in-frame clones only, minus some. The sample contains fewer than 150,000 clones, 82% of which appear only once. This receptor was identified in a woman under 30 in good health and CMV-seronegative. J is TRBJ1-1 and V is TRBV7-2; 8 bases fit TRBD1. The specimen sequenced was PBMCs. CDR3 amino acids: CASSDRGFTEAFF. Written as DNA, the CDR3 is TGTGCCAGCAGCGACAGGGGATTCACTGAAGCTTTCTTT. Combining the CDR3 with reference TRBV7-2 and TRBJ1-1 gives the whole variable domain GAGVSQSPSNKVTEKGKDVELRCDPISGHTALYWYRQSLGQGLEFLIYFQGNSAPDKSGLPSDRFSAERTGGSVSTLTIQRTQQEDSAVYLCASSDRGFTEAFFGQGTRLTVV.